Each of the 30 T cell receptor beta chains below was sequenced from the same sample in a study of human thymus T cells. The source of the thymus tissue was resections taken during corrective heart surgery. Repertoires were generated with immunoSEQ multiplex PCR, while TCRdb's copy carries only in-frame clones and drops some. The data show tens of thousands of clones, 85% to 95% seen once. Sample: thymus tissue. These receptors were taken from a girl under two years old with a congenital heart defect but otherwise immunologically healthy.

The genes are TRBV10-3 and TRBJ2-3, with 9 bases matching TRBD1. Germline V gene sequence: CDR1 ENHRY, CDR2 SYGVKD. Trimming cost V 6 bases and J 0 bases; bases outside gene matches: 7. The CDR3 has 16 amino acids. CDR3: CAIRSTGGWSTDTQYF. CDR3 sequence (DNA): TGTGCCATCAGATCAACAGGGGGCTGGAGCACAGATACGCAGTATTTT.

The chain employs TRBV14 and TRBJ1-4; D is uncertain. The CDR3 spans 14 residues. CDR1 is SGHDN, CDR2 FVKESK, per germline. Trimming took off 4 bases at V and 8 bases at J, with 14 bases between the two ends. The chain's CDR3 is CASSPGKGGEKLFF. In DNA form, the CDR3 reads TGTGCCAGCAGCCCGGGAAAGGGAGGAGAAAAACTGTTTTTT. The variable domain in full, completed from reference TRBV14 and TRBJ1-4, reads EAGVTQFPSHSVIEKGQTVTLRCDPISGHDNLYWYRRVMGKEIKFLLHFVKESKQDESGMPNNRFLAERTGGTYSTLKVQPAELEDSGVYFCASSPGKGGEKLFFGSGTQLSVL.

This rearrangement joins TRBV7-9 to TRBJ1-1; TRBD1 aligns across 7 bases. The CDR3 spans 17 residues. V lost 5 bases to trimming and J lost 0 bases; unmatched junction nucleotides: 12. CDR1 and CDR2 from the germline V gene are SEHNR and FQNEAQ (reference sequence). This CDR3 is CASSHDLAGTVNTEAFF. Written as DNA, the CDR3 is TGTGCCAGCAGCCACGACCTTGCCGGGACAGTGAACACTGAAGCTTTCTTT.

This clone appeared a single time. This chain joins TRBV7-9 and TRBJ2-2, with D perhaps TRBD1 or TRBD2 (6 bases each). This CDR3 spans 14 amino acids. The germline V gene encodes CDR1 SEHNR and CDR2 FQNEAQ (reference sequence). The V end lost 6 bases, the J end lost 6 bases, and 14 bases lay between the germline ends. CDR3 DNA sequence: TGTGCCAGCAGACGTCAACGGGGGCCCGGGGAGCTGTTTTTT. Residues: CASRRQRGPGELFF.

The J gene is TRBJ2-2, the V gene TRBV27; TRBD2 aligns across 11 bases. Germline CDR1 and CDR2: MNHEY and SMNVEV (reference sequence). The trim removed 3 bases at V and 9 bases at J, leaving 12 bases unmatched. This CDR3 is 17 amino acids long. CDR3 region: CASSFHPPTSGKRELFF. The CDR3 bases are TGTGCCAGCAGTTTCCACCCCCCGACTAGCGGGAAGCGGGAGCTGTTTTTT.

The chain couples TRBV12-5 to TRBJ2-5, with a tentative D call TRBD1 (6 bases). The CDR3 is 18 amino acids. The V and J ends lost 6 bases and 1 base respectively, with 24 bases between them. Germline CDR1 LGHNT, CDR2 FRNRAP. This CDR3 reads CASGLSSGTSPIQETQYF. CDR3 sequence (DNA): TGTGCTAGTGGCTTGTCGTCCGGGACATCGCCGATCCAAGAGACCCAGTACTTC.

V is TRBV10-3 and J is TRBJ1-5, with 7 nucleotides matching TRBD1. The J segment lost 5 bases and the V segment lost 8 bases, leaving 6 bases of the junction unmatched. Germline loops: CDR1 ENHRY, CDR2 SYGVKD. The CDR3 sequence is 13 residues long. The CDR3 is CAIGGTAYQPQHF. In nucleotides, the CDR3 is TGTGCCATCGGTGGGACAGCTTATCAGCCCCAGCATTTT.

For the CDR3, the DNA is TGTGCCATCAGGGGGGGACTAGCGGGAGACAATGAGCAGTTCTTC. It is translated as CAIRGGLAGDNEQFF. The rearrangement links TRBV10-3 to TRBJ2-1; the match to TRBD2 covers 14 bases. This CDR3 has 15 residues. After removal of 6 bases from V and 5 bases from J, the junction contained 3 bases not matched to a gene. Germline assignment: CDR1 ENHRY and CDR2 SYGVKD.

This chain's CDR3 is CATSRDPEREVIYEQYF. CDR3 nucleotides: TGTGCCACCAGCAGAGATCCCGAGCGGGAGGTTATCTACGAGCAGTACTTC. The chain links TRBV15 to TRBJ2-7; TRBD2 matches at 9 bases. The CDR3 covers 17 residues. Germline CDR1 is LNHNV and CDR2 is YYDKDF (reference sequence). V lost 0 bases to trimming and J lost 3 bases; unmatched junction nucleotides: 9.

This chain connects TRBV28 to TRBJ1-4, with D perhaps TRBD1 (5 bases). Germline CDR1 is MDHEN and CDR2 is SYDVKM. The CDR3 length is 20 residues. The ends were cut back, 3 bases at V and 7 bases at J, with 30 bases in the middle. In nucleotides, the CDR3 is TGTGCCAGCAGTTTGGGGGGACGGTCGGGAAGGGCTTCTTTTAGTGAAAAACTGTTTTTT. Translated, it gives CASSLGGRSGRASFSEKLFF.

This chain uses TRBV21-1 with TRBJ2-1; the table calls TRBD2, which could not be checked here. TRBV21-1 is a pseudogene. This CDR3 is 17 amino acids long. CDR3 in DNA: TGTGCCAGCAGCCTTAAAGGGGCTAGCGGGATGTACAATGAGCAGTTCTTC. It specifies CASSLKGASGMYNEQFF.

The chain is built from TRBV14 and TRBJ2-7; D perhaps matches TRBD1 (5 bases). Germline V CDR1 and CDR2: SGHDN, FVKESK. V was pared by 4 bases and J by 2 bases, with 6 bases between. This CDR3 spans 12 amino acids. Here the CDR3 reads CASSRRAYEQYF. CDR3 DNA sequence: TGTGCCAGCAGCCGCAGGGCCTACGAGCAGTACTTC.

This clone was counted a single time. The gene calls are TRBV5-8 and TRBJ2-1, with 8 bases identical to TRBD2. This CDR3 comprises 16 residues. From germline, CDR1 is SGHTS and CDR2 YDEGEE. J lost 0 bases, V lost 4 bases, and 6 bases had no gene match. The CDR3 here is CASSHGRASSYNEQFF. CDR3 DNA sequence: TGTGCCAGCAGCCACGGGAGGGCGAGCTCCTACAATGAGCAGTTCTTC.

The chain carries TRBV7-4 and TRBJ2-6; D gene uncertain. Germline CDR1 is SGHVT and CDR2 is SQSDAQ. The CDR3 consists of 16 residues. V was pared by 5 bases and J by 4 bases, with 15 bases between. Here the CDR3 reads CASSRITPRGANVLTF. As DNA, the CDR3 is TGTGCCAGCAGCCGTATTACTCCGCGGGGGGCCAACGTCCTGACTTTC.

The chain has TRBV30 and TRBJ2-2, with TRBD2 identical over 12 bases. Losses at the gene ends were 0 bases for V and 3 bases for J; bases not matched to a gene: 8. CDR3 length equals 18 residues. Germline CDR1 is GTSNPN and CDR2 is SVGIG (reference sequence). CDR3 amino acids: CAWSVSTSGSFHTGELFF. In nucleotides, the CDR3 is TGTGCCTGGAGTGTCTCGACTAGCGGGAGTTTCCACACCGGGGAGCTGTTTTTT.

The chain uses TRBV5-1 and TRBJ1-1; tentative D call: TRBD1 (5 bases). V was trimmed by 4 bases and J by 0 bases, leaving 22 bases between them. Per germline, CDR1 SGHRS and CDR2 YFSETQ. The CDR3 runs to 18 residues. CDR3 residues: CASSRATGRGSMNTEAFF. CDR3 in DNA: TGCGCCAGCAGCCGCGCCACCGGAAGGGGTTCTATGAACACTGAAGCTTTCTTT.

The rearrangement joins TRBV27 to TRBJ2-1, with a possible D match to TRBD2 (5 bases). Between the trimmed V and J ends, which lost 2 bases and 8 bases, there was a span of 7 bases. CDR1 is MNHEY and CDR2 is SMNVEV in the germline V gene (reference sequence). There are 12 residues in the CDR3. Written as DNA, the CDR3 is TGTGCCAGCAGTTTAGCGGGTCATGAGCAGTTCTTC. It is translated as CASSLAGHEQFF.

The chain carries TRBV30 and TRBJ2-1, with a tentative D call TRBD1 (5 bases). The germline V and J ends were trimmed by 3 bases and 3 bases, with 18 bases remaining between them. The CDR3 runs to 16 residues. The germline V gene encodes CDR1 GTSNPN and CDR2 SVGIG (reference sequence). The CDR3: CAWRGTGPTLYNEQFF. The CDR3 bases are TGTGCCTGGAGGGGTACAGGTCCGACGCTCTACAATGAGCAGTTCTTC.

The CDR3 DNA is TGTGCCAGCAGTTTAATAGGGTCAGCTGAGCAGTTCTTC. This codes for CASSLIGSAEQFF. The genes are TRBV27 and TRBJ2-1; D unresolved. CDR1 MNHEY and CDR2 SMNVEV come from the germline V gene (reference sequence). Trimming took off 2 bases at V and 9 bases at J, with 11 bases between the two ends. CDR3 size: 13 residues.

This chain joins TRBV6-1 and TRBJ1-5, with TRBD1 identical over 9 bases. CDR1 and CDR2 from the germline V gene are MNHNS and SASEGT. This CDR3 region has 14 residues. V trimming: 4 bases; J trimming: 6 bases; junction bases outside the gene matches: 4. The CDR3 spells CASSGQTGGQPQHF. The DNA of the CDR3 is TGTGCCAGCAGTGGACAGACAGGGGGTCAGCCCCAGCATTTT.

V is TRBV28 and J is TRBJ1-5; D gene unclear. Germline-derived CDR1 and CDR2 are MDHEN and SYDVKM. The CDR3 spans 15 residues. V lost 9 bases and J lost 6, with 21 bases in between. CDR3 amino acids: CASVRTQERSQPQHF. DNA of the CDR3: TGTGCCAGTGTCAGGACCCAAGAAAGGAGTCAGCCCCAGCATTTT.

The chain combines TRBV28 with TRBJ2-3, with TRBD2 identical over 9 bases. Germline V CDR1 and CDR2: MDHEN, SYDVKM. Trimming took 3 bases from V and 2 from J; bases not matched to a gene: 9. The CDR3 extends over 17 amino acids. DNA for the CDR3: TGTGCCAGCAGTTTGTATACCGGGACTAGCATCACAGATACGCAGTATTTT. It translates to CASSLYTGTSITDTQYF.

The chain is built from TRBV9 and TRBJ2-1, with 9 bases fitting TRBD2. CDR1 is SGDLS, CDR2 YYNGEE, per germline. The J segment lost 8 bases and the V segment lost 2 bases, leaving 14 bases of the junction unmatched. This CDR3 has 17 residues. In nucleotides, the CDR3 is TGTGCCAGCAGCGTCCCCCCAACTCTAGCGGGACGCTATGAGCAGTTCTTC. It is translated as CASSVPPTLAGRYEQFF.

The V call is TRBV27, the J call TRBJ2-4; the D call may be TRBD1 or TRBD2 (5 bases each). CDR1 and CDR2 (germline): MNHEY, SMNVEV (reference sequence). V shed 5 bases and J shed 8 bases, with 13 bases lying between them. This CDR3 is built from 13 residues. CDR3 coding DNA: TGTGCCAGCAGTAGTCAGGGAGCGGACATTCAGTACTTC. Translating it yields CASSSQGADIQYF.

The V gene is TRBV7-8, the J gene TRBJ1-3, with 8 bases that match TRBD1. The CDR3 runs 17 residues. With 1 base clipped from V and 7 bases from J, the junction kept 12 bases outside the gene matches. Germline CDR1 and CDR2: SGHVS and FQNEAQ. CDR3 sequence reads: CASSLGMAGQERNTIYF. CDR3 nucleotide sequence: TGTGCCAGCAGCTTAGGGATGGCGGGACAGGAGCGGAACACCATATATTTT.

This rearrangement joins TRBV19 to TRBJ1-2, with 9 bases that match TRBD1. The junction had 9 bases not matched to a gene; V was cut back by 7 bases and J by 0 bases. Germline-derived CDR1 and CDR2 are LNHDA and SQIVND (reference sequence). CDR3 length: 16 residues. The CDR3 DNA reads TGTGCCAGTACTACAGGGGGCACTACGTCTAACTATGGCTACACCTTC. Protein: CASTTGGTTSNYGYTF.

J is TRBJ2-3 and V is TRBV18, with D perhaps matching TRBD2 (5 bases). The CDR3 extends over 14 amino acids. The germline V and J ends were trimmed by 4 bases and 2 bases, with 10 bases remaining between them. From germline, CDR1 is KGHSH and CDR2 LQKENI. CDR3 amino acids: CASSLREPTDTQYF. CDR3 coding DNA: TGTGCCAGCTCACTTAGGGAGCCCACAGATACGCAGTATTTT.

The rearrangement links TRBV6-4 to TRBJ2-1; a possible D gene is TRBD2 (6 bases). This CDR3 has 15 residues. The V end lost 2 bases, the J end lost 5 bases, and 13 bases lay between the germline ends. CDR1 and CDR2 from the germline V gene are MRHNA and SNTAGT. CDR3 loop: CASSDLGGAHNEQFF. CDR3 nucleotide sequence: TGTGCCAGCAGTGACCTTGGCGGGGCCCACAATGAGCAGTTCTTC.

V is TRBV27 and J is TRBJ2-7, with TRBD2 matching 11 bases. With V trimmed by 0 bases and J by 1 base, 8 bases remained unmatched. Germline V gene data show CDR1 as MNHEY and CDR2 as SMNVEV (reference sequence). The CDR3 runs to 18 residues. The CDR3 bases are TGTGCCAGCAGTTTATCGATGCGGCTAGCGGGAGGTTCCTACGAGCAGTACTTC. Encoded protein: CASSLSMRLAGGSYEQYF.

In DNA form, the CDR3 reads TGTGCCAGCATCCGGACAGGCATGAACACTGAAGCTTTCTTT. Translating it yields CASIRTGMNTEAFF. The chain employs TRBV28 and TRBJ1-1; 7 bases match TRBD1. V lost 7 bases and J lost 0; bases outside the gene matches: 5. The CDR3 sequence is 14 residues long. Germline CDR1 and CDR2: MDHEN and SYDVKM.